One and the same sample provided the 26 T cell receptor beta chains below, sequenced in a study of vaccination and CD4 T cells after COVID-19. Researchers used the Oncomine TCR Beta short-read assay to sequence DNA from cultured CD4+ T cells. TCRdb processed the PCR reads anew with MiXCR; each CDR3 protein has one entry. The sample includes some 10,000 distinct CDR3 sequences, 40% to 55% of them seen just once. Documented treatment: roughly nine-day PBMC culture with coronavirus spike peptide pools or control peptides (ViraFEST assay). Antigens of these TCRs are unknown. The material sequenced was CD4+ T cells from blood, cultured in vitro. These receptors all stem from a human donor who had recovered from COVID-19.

This CDR3 reads CASSESGYSNQPQHF. As DNA, the CDR3 is TGTGCCAGCAGCGAGAGTGGTTATAGCAATCAGCCCCAGCATTTT. The V gene is TRBV9, the J gene TRBJ1-5; no clear D. This CDR3 comprises 15 residues. V gave up 3 bases and J gave up 0 bases, with 10 bases separating them. Looked up from germline, CDR1 is SGDLS and CDR2 is YYNGEE.

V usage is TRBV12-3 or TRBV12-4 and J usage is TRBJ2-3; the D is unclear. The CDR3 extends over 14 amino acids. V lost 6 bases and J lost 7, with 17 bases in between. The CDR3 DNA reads TGTGCCAGCAGCCCCGGGTCGGGTGGGAATACGCAGTATTTT. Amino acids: CASSPGSGGNTQYF.

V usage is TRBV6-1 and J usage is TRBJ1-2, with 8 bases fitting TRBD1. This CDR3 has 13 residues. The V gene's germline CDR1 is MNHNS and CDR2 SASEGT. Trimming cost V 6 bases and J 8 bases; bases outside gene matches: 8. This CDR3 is CASRPRGLGGYTF. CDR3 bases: TGTGCCAGCAGACCCAGGGGGCTCGGGGGCTACACCTTC.

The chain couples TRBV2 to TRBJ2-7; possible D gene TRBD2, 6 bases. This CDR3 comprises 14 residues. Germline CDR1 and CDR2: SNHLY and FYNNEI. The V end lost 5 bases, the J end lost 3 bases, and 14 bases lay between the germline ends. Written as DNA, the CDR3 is TGTGCCAGCAGTCCGAGGGGAGGCCACTACGAGCAGTACTTC. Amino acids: CASSPRGGHYEQYF.

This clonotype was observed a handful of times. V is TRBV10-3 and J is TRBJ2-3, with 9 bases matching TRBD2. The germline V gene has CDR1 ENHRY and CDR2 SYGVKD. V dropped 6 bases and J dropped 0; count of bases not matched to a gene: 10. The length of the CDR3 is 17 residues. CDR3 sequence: CAISLGLAGSSTDTQYF. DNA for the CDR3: TGTGCCATCAGCCTAGGTCTAGCGGGGTCTAGCACAGATACGCAGTATTTT.

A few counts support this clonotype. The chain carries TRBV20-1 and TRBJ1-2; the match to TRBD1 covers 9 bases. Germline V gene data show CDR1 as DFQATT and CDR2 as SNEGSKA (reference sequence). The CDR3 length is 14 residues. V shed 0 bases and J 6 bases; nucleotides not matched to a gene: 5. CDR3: CSARDGTGPNGYTF. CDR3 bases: TGCAGTGCTAGAGATGGGACAGGGCCAAATGGCTACACCTTC.

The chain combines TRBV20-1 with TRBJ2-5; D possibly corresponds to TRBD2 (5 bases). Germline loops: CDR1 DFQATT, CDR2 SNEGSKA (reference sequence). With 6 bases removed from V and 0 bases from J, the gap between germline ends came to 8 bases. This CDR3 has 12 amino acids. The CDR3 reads CSAGEYQETQYF. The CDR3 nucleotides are TGCAGTGCCGGGGAGTACCAAGAGACCCAGTACTTC.

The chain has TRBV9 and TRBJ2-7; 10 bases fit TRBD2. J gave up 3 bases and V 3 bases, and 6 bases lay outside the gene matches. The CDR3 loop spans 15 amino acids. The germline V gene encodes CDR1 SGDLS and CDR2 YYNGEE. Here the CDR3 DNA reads TGTGCCAGCAGCGCATCCGGGACTAGCGACTACGAGCAGTACTTC. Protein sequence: CASSASGTSDYEQYF.

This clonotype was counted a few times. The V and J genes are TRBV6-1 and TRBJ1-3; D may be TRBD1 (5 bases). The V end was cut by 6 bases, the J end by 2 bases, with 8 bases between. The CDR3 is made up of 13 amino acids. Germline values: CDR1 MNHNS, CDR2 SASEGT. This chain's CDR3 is CASRGDPGNTIYF. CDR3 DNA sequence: TGTGCCAGCAGGGGGGACCCTGGAAACACCATATATTTT.

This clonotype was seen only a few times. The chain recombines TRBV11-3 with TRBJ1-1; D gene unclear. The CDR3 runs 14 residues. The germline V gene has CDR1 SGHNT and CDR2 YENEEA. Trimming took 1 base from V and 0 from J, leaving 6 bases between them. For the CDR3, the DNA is TGTGCCAGCAGCTTAGGAAGGATGAACACTGAAGCTTTCTTT. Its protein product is CASSLGRMNTEAFF.

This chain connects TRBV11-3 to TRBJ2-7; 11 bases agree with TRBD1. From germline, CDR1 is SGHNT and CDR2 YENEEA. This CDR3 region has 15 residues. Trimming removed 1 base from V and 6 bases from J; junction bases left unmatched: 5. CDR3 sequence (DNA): TGTGCCAGCAGCTTAGGCGGACAGGGGGCACGCGAGCAGTACTTC. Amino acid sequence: CASSLGGQGAREQYF.

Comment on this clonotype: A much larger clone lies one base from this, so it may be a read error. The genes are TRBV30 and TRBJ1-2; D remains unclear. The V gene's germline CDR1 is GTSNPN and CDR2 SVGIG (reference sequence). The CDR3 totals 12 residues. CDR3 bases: TGTGCCTGGGGTGTAATTACAAGTGGCTACACCTTC. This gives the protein CAWGVITSGYTF.

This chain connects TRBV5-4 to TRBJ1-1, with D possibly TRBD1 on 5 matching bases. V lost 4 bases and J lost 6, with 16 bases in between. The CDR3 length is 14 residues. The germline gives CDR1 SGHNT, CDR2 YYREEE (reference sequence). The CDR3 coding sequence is TGTGCCAGCAGCCGGGACCCCGGTGACGCTGAAGCTTTCTTT. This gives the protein CASSRDPGDAEAFF.

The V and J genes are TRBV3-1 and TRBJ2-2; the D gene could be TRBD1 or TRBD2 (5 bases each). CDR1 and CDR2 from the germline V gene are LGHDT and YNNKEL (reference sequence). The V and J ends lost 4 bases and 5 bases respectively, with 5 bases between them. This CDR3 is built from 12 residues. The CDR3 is CASSRGTGELFF. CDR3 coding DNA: TGTGCCAGCAGCCGGGGGACCGGGGAGCTGTTTTTT.

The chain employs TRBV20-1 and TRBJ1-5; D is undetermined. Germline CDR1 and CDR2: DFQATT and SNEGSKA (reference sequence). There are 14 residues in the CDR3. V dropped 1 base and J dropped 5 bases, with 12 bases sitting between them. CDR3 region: CSARGPSGYQPQHF. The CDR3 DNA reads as TGCAGTGCTAGAGGACCCTCTGGGTATCAGCCCCAGCATTTT.

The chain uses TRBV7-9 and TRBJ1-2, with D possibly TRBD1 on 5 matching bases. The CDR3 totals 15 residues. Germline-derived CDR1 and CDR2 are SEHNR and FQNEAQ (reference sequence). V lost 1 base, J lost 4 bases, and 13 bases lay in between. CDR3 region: CASSLDRRGSYGYTF. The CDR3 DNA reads TGTGCCAGCAGCTTAGATCGGAGGGGTTCCTATGGCTACACCTTC.

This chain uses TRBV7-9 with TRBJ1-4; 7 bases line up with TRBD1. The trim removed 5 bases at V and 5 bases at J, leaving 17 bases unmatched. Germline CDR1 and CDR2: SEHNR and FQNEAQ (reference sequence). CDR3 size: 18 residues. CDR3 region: CASSRDRDSRGVNEKLFF. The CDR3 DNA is TGTGCCAGCAGCCGTGACCGGGACAGTCGCGGGGTAAATGAAAAACTGTTTTTT.

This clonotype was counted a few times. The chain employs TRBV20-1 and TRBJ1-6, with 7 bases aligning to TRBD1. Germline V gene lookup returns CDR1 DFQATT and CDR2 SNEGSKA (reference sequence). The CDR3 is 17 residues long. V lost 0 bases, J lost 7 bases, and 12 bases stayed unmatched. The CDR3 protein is CSARDSEGGAGNSPLHF. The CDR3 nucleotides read TGCAGTGCTAGAGATAGTGAAGGGGGCGCGGGGAATTCACCCCTCCACTTT.

CDR3 DNA: TGTGCCAGCAGTTCCTTGAACGGAAACACCATATATTTT. This gives the protein CASSSLNGNTIYF. This sequence joins TRBV12-3 or TRBV12-4 and TRBJ1-3; D ambiguous. V was trimmed by 4 bases and J by 4 bases, leaving 8 bases between them. CDR3 length equals 13 residues.

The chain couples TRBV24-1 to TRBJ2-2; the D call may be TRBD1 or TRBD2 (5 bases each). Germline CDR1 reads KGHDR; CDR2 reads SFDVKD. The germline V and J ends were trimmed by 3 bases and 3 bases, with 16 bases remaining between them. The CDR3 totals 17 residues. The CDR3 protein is CATSDRRRGPDTGELFF. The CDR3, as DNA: TGTGCCACCAGTGATCGTCGTCGGGGACCGGACACCGGGGAGCTGTTTTTT.

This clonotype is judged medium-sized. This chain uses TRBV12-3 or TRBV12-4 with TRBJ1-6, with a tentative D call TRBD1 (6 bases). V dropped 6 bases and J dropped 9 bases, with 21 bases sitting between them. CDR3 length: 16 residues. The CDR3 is CASRLETGGGGSPLHF. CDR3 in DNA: TGTGCCAGCAGACTCGAGACAGGCGGCGGCGGTTCACCCCTCCACTTT.

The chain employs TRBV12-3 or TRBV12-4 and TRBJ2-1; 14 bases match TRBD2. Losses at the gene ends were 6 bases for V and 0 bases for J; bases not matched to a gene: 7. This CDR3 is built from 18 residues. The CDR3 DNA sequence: TGTGCCAGCAGCCCGGGACTAGCGGGGGCCATCTCCTACAATGAGCAGTTCTTC. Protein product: CASSPGLAGAISYNEQFF.

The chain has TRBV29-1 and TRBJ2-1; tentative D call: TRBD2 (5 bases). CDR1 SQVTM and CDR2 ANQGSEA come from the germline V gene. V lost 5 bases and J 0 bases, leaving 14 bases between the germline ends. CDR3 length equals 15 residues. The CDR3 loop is CSVLQRIRSYNEQFF. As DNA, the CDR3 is TGCAGCGTTTTACAGCGGATTCGCTCCTACAATGAGCAGTTCTTC.

The CDR3 loop reads CASSLAGTLQETQYF. CDR3 in DNA: TGTGCCAGCAGCTTAGCCGGGACACTTCAAGAGACCCAGTACTTC. The chain couples TRBV7-9 to TRBJ2-5; D possibly corresponds to TRBD1 (6 bases). This CDR3 region has 15 residues. Trimming removed 0 bases from V and 2 bases from J, with 10 bases in between. Per the germline V gene, CDR1 is SEHNR and CDR2 is FQNEAQ (reference sequence).

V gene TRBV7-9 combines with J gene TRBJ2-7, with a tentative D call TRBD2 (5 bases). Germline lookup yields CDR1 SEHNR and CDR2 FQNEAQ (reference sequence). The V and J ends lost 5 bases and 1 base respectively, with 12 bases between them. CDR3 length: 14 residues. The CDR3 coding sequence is TGTGCCAGCAGCCGTGCTGGACTGTCCTACGAGCAGTACTTC. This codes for CASSRAGLSYEQYF.

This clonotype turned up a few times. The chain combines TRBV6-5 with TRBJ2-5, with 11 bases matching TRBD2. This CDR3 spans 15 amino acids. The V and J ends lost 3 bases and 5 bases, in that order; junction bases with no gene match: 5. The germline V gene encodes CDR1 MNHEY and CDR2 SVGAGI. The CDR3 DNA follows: TGTGCCAGCAGTTATAGCGGGGGGGTATCGGAGACCCAGTACTTC. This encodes CASSYSGGVSETQYF.